A single sample is the source of the 9 T cell receptor beta chains below, sequenced in a study of Graves' ophthalmopathy and Graves' hyperthyroidism. The authors amplified TCR beta CDR3 regions from RNA transcripts. HTBI primers primed a first-round RT-PCR, and a second-round multiplex PCR followed. TCRdb redid the calling of the multiplex PCR reads with MiXCR, one entry per CDR3 protein. The data hold about 160,000 distinct CDR3 sequences, with less than 45% observed a single time. The sequenced material came from peripheral blood. The receptor set was obtained from a woman in her forties with Graves' ophthalmopathy.

The table lists this clonotype with many counts. This sequence joins TRBV5-1 and TRBJ2-7; 9 bases map to TRBD1. V was pared by 5 bases and J by 2 bases, with 8 bases of the junction left unmatched. Germline V lookup: CDR1 SGHRS, CDR2 YFSETQ. The CDR3 extends over 15 amino acids. The CDR3 loop reads CASRLSGTGTYEQYF. The CDR3 DNA is TGCGCCAGCAGACTTTCTGGGACAGGGACCTACGAGCAGTACTTC.

The rearrangement uses TRBV20-1 and TRBJ2-5; 7 nucleotides align to TRBD1. Germline V gene lookup returns CDR1 DFQATT and CDR2 SNEGSKA (reference sequence). The CDR3 runs 14 residues. J lost 0 bases, V lost 6 bases, and 7 bases had no gene match. As DNA, the CDR3 is TGCAGTGCCATACCTACAGGGGACCAAGAGACCCAGTACTTC. Encoded protein: CSAIPTGDQETQYF.

V is TRBV7-8 and J is TRBJ2-7; TRBD1 might be the D (5 bases). V gave up 0 bases and J gave up 4 bases, with 10 bases separating them. CDR1 SGHVS and CDR2 FQNEAQ come from the germline V gene. This CDR3 spans 14 amino acids. The CDR3 coding sequence is TGTGCCAGCAGCTTAGCTGGACAAGTATACGAGCAGTACTTC. It codes for CASSLAGQVYEQYF. Supplemented by reference TRBV7-8 and TRBJ2-7, the full variable domain reads GAGVSQSPRYKVAKRGQDVALRCDPISGHVSLFWYQQALGQGPEFLTYFQNEAQLDKSGLPSDRFFAERPEGSVSTLKIQRTQQEDSAVYLCASSLAGQVYEQYFGPGTRLTVT.

The chain recombines TRBV6-1 with TRBJ1-1, with D tentatively TRBD1 (5 bases). The CDR3 is 15 residues long. Germline CDR1 and CDR2: MNHNS and SASEGT. The V gene lost 6 bases and the J gene lost 6 bases, with 20 bases spanning the gap. CDR3: CASSPPRRGIPEAFF. CDR3 nucleotides: TGTGCCAGCAGCCCCCCCCGACGGGGGATCCCTGAAGCTTTCTTT.

This sequence joins TRBV5-1 and TRBJ2-7; tentative D call: TRBD2 (5 bases). Germline V gene sequence: CDR1 SGHRS, CDR2 YFSETQ. The CDR3 contains 13 residues. V was shortened by 4 bases and J by 2 bases, with 10 bases between the two germline ends. The CDR3 loop is CASSPDGAYEQYF. CDR3 in DNA: TGCGCCAGCAGCCCGGACGGGGCCTACGAGCAGTACTTC.

This clonotype was seen ten or more times. The chain couples TRBV30 to TRBJ1-6; 7 nucleotides match TRBD1. The germline gives CDR1 GTSNPN, CDR2 SVGIG (reference sequence). The CDR3 is 13 residues long. J was trimmed by 11 bases and V by 7 bases; bases with no gene match: 11. The CDR3 protein is CALLNRGRTPLHF. DNA of the CDR3: TGTGCCTTACTCAACAGGGGTCGGACACCCCTCCACTTT.

There are many counts of this clonotype. The rearrangement joins TRBV3-1 to TRBJ1-2; D unresolved. The CDR3 is 12 residues long. The V and J ends lost 2 bases and 7 bases respectively, with 8 bases between them. Germline CDR1 and CDR2: LGHDT and YNNKEL (reference sequence). CDR3 in amino acids: CASSQPDGGYTF. For the CDR3, the DNA is TGTGCCAGCAGCCAACCAGACGGTGGCTACACCTTC.

This clonotype is labeled as medium-sized. The gene calls are TRBV12-3 or TRBV12-4 and TRBJ1-1; 7 nucleotides align to TRBD1. The CDR3 is 13 residues long. The V gene end was trimmed by 6 bases and the J gene end by 5 bases; junction bases not matched to a gene: 6. This CDR3 reads CASRDRVGTEAFF. Here the CDR3 DNA reads TGTGCCAGCAGAGACAGGGTGGGAACTGAAGCTTTCTTT.

The V gene is TRBV7-3, the J gene TRBJ1-1; D gene ambiguous. Trimming cost V 5 bases and J 2 bases, with 9 bases left between them. Germline assignment: CDR1 SGHTA and CDR2 FQGTGA. This CDR3 is 13 amino acids long. The CDR3: CASSQLRNTEAFF. The CDR3, as DNA: TGTGCCAGCAGCCAACTTAGAAACACTGAAGCTTTCTTT. Based on the CDR3 plus reference TRBV7-3 and TRBJ1-1, the full variable domain is GAGVSQTPSNKVTEKGKYVELRCDPISGHTALYWYRQSLGQGPEFLIYFQGTGAADDSGLPNDRFFAVRPEGSVSTLKIQRTERGDSAVYLCASSQLRNTEAFFGQGTRLTVV.